Listed here are 13 T cell receptor beta chains from one sample, sequenced in a study of human T cells and chemical hapten exposure. This sample's time point: patch test 1, 2 weeks after DPC sensitization. The treatment is: therapeutic diphenylcyclopropenone sensitization with weekly scalp DPC. TCRdb re-derived calls from the RACE reads in MiXCR, one entry per CDR3 protein. The sample lists roughly 100,000 distinct CDR3 sequences, roughly 11% seen once, with roughly 3.2% in the top ten. This specimen consisted of whole blood, obtained in connection with sensitization to the hapten diphenylcyclopropenone (DPC). The receptors were sampled from a woman aged 40 to 50 with alopecia areata. Some clones in this sample may be carry-over from other donors' samples.

The rearrangement uses TRBV25-1 and TRBJ1-2; a weak D match, TRBD1 (6 bases). The germline V gene encodes CDR1 MGHDK and CDR2 SYGVNS. Trimming left V 6 bases short and J 3 bases short, with 8 bases between. The CDR3 consists of 12 residues. For the CDR3, the DNA is TGTGCCAGCAGCACAGGGTACTATGGCTACACCTTC. Protein: CASSTGYYGYTF.

CDR3 DNA sequence: TGTGCCAGCAGTCAAGGGCCGGGCCCCGTGGAGACCCAGTACTTC. This codes for CASSQGPGPVETQYF. J is TRBJ2-5 and V is TRBV7-2; D is unclear. Germline loops: CDR1 SGHTA, CDR2 FQGNSA. The CDR3 is 15 amino acids. Trimming stripped 6 bases from V and 5 bases from J, with 19 bases between.

Concerning this clonotype: A much more abundant neighbour one base away suggests this may be a read error. The V gene is TRBV6-5, the J gene TRBJ1-1, with TRBD1 matching 7 bases. Germline loops: CDR1 MNHEY, CDR2 SVGAGI. The CDR3 has 13 amino acids. CDR3: CDSSWDRNTEAFF. DNA for the CDR3: TGTGACAGCAGTTGGGACAGGAACACTGAAGCTTTCTTT.

This sequence joins TRBV11-1 and TRBJ2-5; maybe TRBD1 (5 bases). Trimming shortened V by 2 bases and J by 2 bases, and 6 bases separated the two germline ends. The CDR3 has 13 amino acids. Germline V CDR1 and CDR2: SGHAT, FQDESV (reference sequence). CDR3 residues: CASSLRQQETQYF. Written as DNA, the CDR3 is TGTGCCAGCAGCTTACGACAGCAAGAGACCCAGTACTTC.

This clonotype was recorded at least ten times. The rearrangement links TRBV20-1 to TRBJ2-1; 9 bases are a match to TRBD1. Germline CDR1 reads DFQATT; CDR2 reads SNEGSKA (reference sequence). Unmatched junction bases numbered 6, after V lost 1 base and J lost 2 bases. The CDR3 has 16 amino acids. CDR3 bases: TGCAGTGCTAGAGGAACCGGACAGGGGACCTACAATGAGCAGTTCTTC. Its translation is CSARGTGQGTYNEQFF.

The chain employs TRBV20-1 and TRBJ2-3; 8 bases are a match to TRBD1. Germline-derived CDR1 and CDR2 are DFQATT and SNEGSKA (reference sequence). This CDR3 has 17 amino acids. V gave up 3 bases and J gave up 6 bases; unmatched junction bases: 17. CDR3 sequence: CSASAPGTGFNGDTQYF. The DNA of the CDR3 is TGCAGTGCTAGCGCTCCCGGGACAGGTTTTAATGGGGATACGCAGTATTTT.

V gene TRBV6-2 or TRBV6-3 combines with J gene TRBJ2-7, with D possibly being TRBD1 or TRBD2 (5 bases each). CDR1 is MNHEY and CDR2 is SVGEGT in the germline V gene. CDR3 length: 15 amino acids. Between the trimmed V and J ends, which lost 0 bases and 0 bases, there was a span of 9 bases. CDR3 amino acids: CASSYSGRSSYEQYF. The CDR3 DNA reads TGTGCCAGCAGTTACTCGGGACGGAGCTCCTACGAGCAGTACTTC.

The chain has TRBV4-3 and TRBJ2-5; 11 nucleotides agree with TRBD2. V gave up 4 bases and J gave up 3 bases; unmatched junction bases: 7. Germline CDR1 reads LGHNA; CDR2 reads YSLEER. CDR3 size: 16 residues. The CDR3 DNA sequence: TGCGCCAGCAGCCCGGACCGACTAGCGGGGAAAGAGACCCAGTACTTC. Protein: CASSPDRLAGKETQYF.

This clonotype was counted many times. The gene calls are TRBV7-2 and TRBJ1-1; D gene unclear. The CDR3 runs 12 residues. Trimming shortened V by 8 bases and J by 6 bases, and 13 bases separated the two germline ends. Germline-derived CDR1 and CDR2 are SGHTA and FQGNSA. CDR3 DNA: TGTGCCAGCGGAATAGTGGGATCTGAAGCTTTCTTT. Its protein is CASGIVGSEAFF.

This clonotype was observed at least ten times. The chain couples TRBV5-5 to TRBJ1-6, with D unclear. This CDR3 spans 16 amino acids. Germline lookup yields CDR1 SGHKS and CDR2 YYEKEE (reference sequence). Trimming cost V 4 bases and J 3 bases, with 14 bases left between them. CDR3: CASSLRRELYNSPLHF. CDR3 in DNA: TGTGCCAGCAGCCTGAGGAGGGAACTCTATAATTCACCCCTCCACTTT.

This sequence joins TRBV28 and TRBJ1-2, with a weak D call TRBD1 (5 bases). The CDR3 runs 11 residues. The V gene lost 8 bases and the J gene lost 3 bases, with 7 bases spanning the gap. CDR1 and CDR2 from the germline V gene are MDHEN and SYDVKM. The CDR3 loop is CASGGHYGYTF. Written as DNA, the CDR3 is TGTGCCAGCGGGGGACACTATGGCTACACCTTC.

This clonotype was detected ten times or more. The rearrangement joins TRBV7-2 to TRBJ1-1, with a possible D match to TRBD1 (5 bases). Germline CDR1 SGHTA, CDR2 FQGNSA. With 5 bases removed from V and 3 bases from J, the gap between germline ends came to 13 bases. The CDR3 is 14 residues long. CDR3 sequence (DNA): TGTGCCAGCAGCCCCAGACAGAGGGACACTGAAGCTTTCTTT. Amino acids: CASSPRQRDTEAFF.

This clonotype was seen ten or more times. The chain combines TRBV7-9 with TRBJ2-7; D may be TRBD2 (6 bases). The CDR3 has 13 amino acids. V gave up 5 bases and J gave up 3 bases, with 11 bases separating them. Germline loops: CDR1 SEHNR, CDR2 FQNEAQ (reference sequence). CDR3 loop: CASSASSVYEQYF. DNA for the CDR3: TGTGCCAGCAGCGCGTCTAGCGTCTACGAGCAGTACTTC. Full variable domain (remainder filled in from reference TRBV7-9 and TRBJ2-7): DTGVSQNPRHKITKRGQNVTFRCDPISEHNRLYWYRQTLGQGPEFLTYFQNEAQLEKSRLLSDRFSAERPKGSFSTLEIQRTEQGDSAMYLCASSASSVYEQYFGPGTRLTVT.